This is a list of T cell receptor beta chains from one sample in a study of T cell changes during pregnancy in multiple sclerosis. Sequenced by immunoSEQ multiplex PCR; TCRdb stores in-frame clones only, minus some. Of roughly 40,000 clones in the sample, approximately 91% were seen once. The sample consisted of CD4+ T cells from peripheral blood mononuclear cells, taken in the second trimester of pregnancy. These receptors were obtained from a female donor in good health, enrolled as a control in a pregnancy study. The CDR3 runs from the conserved cysteine through the conserved F or W. The order of the fields is clone size, V gene, D gene, J gene, CDR3 DNA, CDR3 protein. A D gene is named only where the DNA matches it firmly. Size is stated for part of the rows, as once, few or many counts, or as a class when the clone is expanded.

NA	TRBV9	TRBD2	TRBJ2-2	TGTGCCAGCAGCGTGACTAGCGGGCAAACCGGGGAGCTGTTTTTT	CASSVTSGQTGELFF
NA	TRBV7-8	NA	TRBJ2-5	TGTGCCAGCAGCTTAGTAAGGCGGGGTCGAATAGAGACCCAGTACTTC	CASSLVRRGRIETQYF
NA	TRBV5-5	TRBD1	TRBJ1-4	TGTGCCAGCAGCGCCGGGACAGTCAATGAAAAACTGTTTTTT	CASSAGTVNEKLFF
NA	TRBV6-6	TRBD1	TRBJ2-7	TGTGCCAGCAGTTACTCGAACCGGGACAGCGCCTACGAGCAGTACTTC	CASSYSNRDSAYEQYF
NA	TRBV7-2	TRBD1	TRBJ1-1	TGTGCCAGCAGCTTAGCGTCCAGGGGGGCTTTCTTT	CASSLASRGAFF
NA	TRBV7-3	TRBD2	TRBJ2-7	TGTGCCAGCAGCTTACGCGGGGGTAGCTCCTACGAGCAGTACTTC	CASSLRGGSSYEQYF
NA	TRBV18	TRBD1	TRBJ1-2	TGTGCCAGCTCGCCCGGGACAGGGGAATATGGCTACACCTTC	CASSPGTGEYGYTF
NA	TRBV2	TRBD2	TRBJ2-5	TGTGCCAGCACATTTGGGCAGGGAGGGTATGAGACCCAGTACTTC	CASTFGQGGYETQYF
NA	TRBV28	TRBD1	TRBJ2-7	TGTGCCAGCAGTTTATCACCCTGGCAGGGGGTAACCTACGAGCAGTACTTC	CASSLSPWQGVTYEQYF
NA	TRBV18	TRBD1	TRBJ1-5	TGTGCCAGCTCAGAACAGGGGATCAGCAATCAGCCCCAGCATTTT	CASSEQGISNQPQHF
NA	TRBV9	TRBD2	TRBJ2-1	TGTGCCAGCAGCGTAGATCCGGGGGGTGACAATGAGCAGTTCTTC	CASSVDPGGDNEQFF
few	TRBV7-3	NA	TRBJ2-3	TGTGCCAGCAGCTTGGAGCTGCCCACAGATACGCAGTATTTT	CASSLELPTDTQYF
NA	TRBV18	NA	TRBJ1-2	TGTGCCAGCTCACCCAGAGAAGGGGACTATGGCTACACCTTC	CASSPREGDYGYTF
NA	TRBV7-9	TRBD1	TRBJ1-6	TGTGCCAGCAGCTTACATGCGACAGGGTCTAGCTCCTATAATTCACCCCTCCACTTT	CASSLHATGSSSYNSPLHF
NA	TRBV28	NA	TRBJ2-1	TGTGCCAGCAGTTCCGCTGCTAGCTCCTACAATGAGCAGTTCTTC	CASSSAASSYNEQFF
NA	TRBV27	NA	TRBJ1-2	TGTGCCAGCAGTCTGGGGGGTACTAACTGGGGCTACACCTTC	CASSLGGTNWGYTF
few	TRBV4-1	TRBD2	TRBJ2-1	TGCGCCAGCAGTCGCACTAGCGGGGGTCCCCCCTACAATGAGCAGTTCTTC	CASSRTSGGPPYNEQFF
NA	TRBV28	TRBD2	TRBJ2-1	TGTGCCAGCAGTTCTAGCGGGAGGGCCTACAATGAGCAGTTCTTC	CASSSSGRAYNEQFF
NA	TRBV5-1	TRBD1	TRBJ1-6	TGCGCCAGCAGCTTCGGGACAGCAGAACATTCACCCCTCCACTTT	CASSFGTAEHSPLHF
NA	TRBV28	NA	TRBJ1-2	TGTGCCAGCAGTTTTCCAACAGGGATGAACTATGGCTACACCTTC	CASSFPTGMNYGYTF
NA	TRBV19	TRBD1	TRBJ1-1	TGTGCCAGTAGTAGGACAGGGAACACTGAAGCTTTCTTT	CASSRTGNTEAFF
NA	TRBV4-2	TRBD2	TRBJ2-4	TGTGCCAGCAGCCAAGGGCGGAGCGGGGGTATAGCCAAAAACATTCAGTACTTC	CASSQGRSGGIAKNIQYF
NA	TRBV28	NA	TRBJ2-7	TGTGCCAGCACGGATAAGGTCTCGGGGGAGCAGTACTTC	CASTDKVSGEQYF
NA	TRBV30	TRBD2	TRBJ2-1	TGTGCCTGGAGCCATGGACTAGCGGGGGCCCTAACCTACAATGAGCAGTTCTTC	CAWSHGLAGALTYNEQFF
NA	TRBV10-3	NA	TRBJ1-2	TGTGCCATCAGTGAGACCCAGGTCTACTATGGCTACACCTTC	CAISETQVYYGYTF
NA	TRBV9	NA	TRBJ2-2	TGTGCCAGCAGCTCACAGGCCTGGGCCGGGGAGCTGTTTTTT	CASSSQAWAGELFF
NA	TRBV14	TRBD2	TRBJ2-5	TGTGCCAGCAGCCAGGTAGCGGGAGGGCCAAGGACCGAGACCCAGTACTTC	CASSQVAGGPRTETQYF
NA	TRBV10-2	NA	TRBJ2-7	TGCGCCAGCAGCCCCCGTGAAGGGGCCAGCTACGAGCAGTACTTC	CASSPREGASYEQYF
NA	TRBV14	NA	TRBJ2-3	TGTGCCAGCAGCCAAGATCTTCCCCCAGATACGCAGTATTTT	CASSQDLPPDTQYF
NA	TRBV2	NA	TRBJ2-1	TGTGCCAGCAGCGGACAGCCGGGGGGTGAGCAGTTCTTC	CASSGQPGGEQFF
NA	TRBV27	NA	TRBJ2-2	TGTGCCAGCAGTTTATTTATAACCGGGGAGCTGTTTTTT	CASSLFITGELFF
NA	TRBV11-3	TRBD1	TRBJ2-5	TGTGCCAGCAGCCCTACAGGGGGCGGTCCTCTCCAGTACTTC	CASSPTGGGPLQYF
NA	TRBV7-6	NA	TRBJ1-4	TGTGCCAGCAGCCTAGGGACCGGGGTTGAAAAACTGTTTTTT	CASSLGTGVEKLFF
NA	TRBV7-3	NA	TRBJ2-3	TGTGCCAGCAGCTTAACACGGACAAGCACAGATACGCAGTATTTT	CASSLTRTSTDTQYF
NA	TRBV2	NA	TRBJ1-1	TGTGCCAGCCGCCGGGGGGGGCCCCTCACTGAAGCTTTCTTT	CASRRGGPLTEAFF
NA	TRBV7-3	NA	TRBJ2-3	TGTGCCAGCAGCTTAAGGGCCGTCGACAGCGGACGGTGGGGAGGTACGCAGTATTTT	CASSLRAVDSGRWGGTQYF
NA	TRBV9	TRBD2	TRBJ2-1	TGTGCCAGCACAAGACTAGCGGGCTACAATGAGCAGTTCTTC	CASTRLAGYNEQFF
NA	TRBV7-6	NA	TRBJ2-3	TGTGCCAGCAGCCCCAGGGTACAAGGGACAGATACGCAGTATTTT	CASSPRVQGTDTQYF
NA	TRBV28	NA	TRBJ1-3	TGTGCCAGCAGTTTATATCACAGCTCTGGAAACACCATATATTTT	CASSLYHSSGNTIYF
NA	TRBV6-5	NA	TRBJ1-2	TGTGCCAGCAGAACTGCAGGGATTAACTATGGCTACACCTTC	CASRTAGINYGYTF
NA	TRBV30	NA	TRBJ2-5	TGTGCCTGGAGTGAACTACGAGAGACCCAGTACTTC	CAWSELRETQYF
NA	TRBV30	NA	TRBJ1-1	TGTGCCAGACGCTTCGGGGCTGAAGCTTTCTTT	CARRFGAEAFF
NA	TRBV4-1	NA	TRBJ2-7	TGCGCCAGCAGCCAGCCCGACCTGGGCGCCTACGAGCAGTACTTC	CASSQPDLGAYEQYF
NA	TRBV5-1	NA	TRBJ2-7	TGCGCCAGCAGCTGGGGGGTGAGGAACGAGCAGTACTTC	CASSWGVRNEQYF
NA	TRBV10-3	NA	TRBJ2-3	TGTGCCATCAGAGAAGCGGGTAGCACAGATACGCAGTATTTT	CAIREAGSTDTQYF
NA	TRBV9	NA	TRBJ1-2	TGTGCCAGCAGCGTACAGGGTGGCTATGGCTACACCTTC	CASSVQGGYGYTF
NA	TRBV7-3	TRBD2	TRBJ2-5	TGTGCCAGCAGCAAAGCGGGACTAGCGGGAGGAGAGACCCAGTACTTC	CASSKAGLAGGETQYF
NA	TRBV11-2	TRBD2	TRBJ2-7	TGTGCCAGCAGAATCTCCGTCGGGGCGGGAGCGTACGAGCAGTACTTC	CASRISVGAGAYEQYF
once	TRBV2	TRBD1	TRBJ2-2	TGTGCCAGCACCCGGCAGGGGGACACCGGGGAGCTGTTTTTT	CASTRQGDTGELFF
NA	TRBV5-5	TRBD2	TRBJ2-5	TGTGCCAGCAGCTCCTTAGCGGGAGGGGTGGAGACCCAGTACTTC	CASSSLAGGVETQYF
NA	TRBV7-9	NA	TRBJ1-1	TGTGCCAGCAGCCCTCCGACAGGTTGGAACACTGAAGCTTTCTTT	CASSPPTGWNTEAFF
NA	TRBV5-1	TRBD2	TRBJ2-7	TGCGCCAGCAGCTTGAGCGGGATCTACGAGCAGTACTTC	CASSLSGIYEQYF
NA	TRBV5-6	NA	TRBJ1-5	TGTGCCAGCAGCTTGCCAAATCAGCCCCAGCATTTT	CASSLPNQPQHF
NA	TRBV7-2	NA	TRBJ2-4	TGTGCCAGCACTAGCGCGATCAGTGGAGACATTCAGTACTTC	CASTSAISGDIQYF
NA	TRBV18	TRBD1	TRBJ2-3	TGTGCCAGCTCCTTCTCTCAGGGGGTAAGAGATACGCAGTATTTT	CASSFSQGVRDTQYF
NA	TRBV7-8	NA	TRBJ1-6	TGTGCCAGCAGCCCTCCTAGCGGCTCCTATAATTCACCCCTCCACTTT	CASSPPSGSYNSPLHF
NA	TRBV18	TRBD1	TRBJ2-3	TGTGCCAGCTCACCCAGACAGGGGGGGGATACGCAGTATTTT	CASSPRQGGDTQYF
NA	TRBV6-5	NA	TRBJ1-3	TGTGCCAGCAGTTACTCCCGGTATACGGGTGGAAACACCATATATTTT	CASSYSRYTGGNTIYF
NA	TRBV6-5	NA	TRBJ1-1	TGTGCCAGCAGTGGCATAGGGGGAAGGACTGAAGCTTTCTTT	CASSGIGGRTEAFF